This is a list of T cell receptor beta chains from one sample in a study of blood T cell repertoires in COVID-19. Clones were sequenced by immunoSEQ multiplex PCR, and TCRdb holds only the in-frame ones, with some missing. This table holds 150,000 to 200,000 clones, approximately 84% found once. The specimen was peripheral blood. The receptors shown here come from a woman of 80 years or more with COVID-19, enrolled during active disease. Both conserved end residues are part of each CDR3. A D gene is named only where the DNA matches it firmly. Clone size, where shown, is once, few, many, or a class for clones that have expanded.

d_call: .
cdr3_length: 12
clone_size: .
j_call: TRBJ2-5
v_call: TRBV7-2
cdr3_aa: CASSLDLGAQYF
cdr3_nt: TGTGCCAGCAGCTTAGACTTAGGAGCCCAGTACTTC

d_call: TRBD1
cdr3_length: 14
clone_size: .
j_call: TRBJ2-7
v_call: TRBV4-1
cdr3_aa: CASSHRDRWYEQYF
cdr3_nt: TGCGCCAGCAGCCACCGGGACAGGTGGTACGAGCAGTACTTC

d_call: TRBD1
cdr3_length: 16
clone_size: .
j_call: TRBJ2-3
v_call: TRBV18
cdr3_aa: CASSPRVRGSTDTQYF
cdr3_nt: TGTGCCAGCTCACCACGAGTCAGGGGGAGCACAGATACGCAGTATTTT

d_call: .
cdr3_length: 16
clone_size: .
j_call: TRBJ2-7
v_call: TRBV21-1
cdr3_aa: CASSKVSGVFSYEQYF
cdr3_nt: TGTGCCAGCAGCAAAGTGTCGGGAGTTTTCTCCTACGAGCAGTACTTC

d_call: .
cdr3_length: 14
clone_size: .
j_call: TRBJ2-3
v_call: TRBV7-3
cdr3_aa: CASSPSGSTDTQYF
cdr3_nt: TGTGCCAGCAGCCCGAGCGGGAGCACAGATACGCAGTATTTT

d_call: TRBD2
cdr3_length: 16
clone_size: once
j_call: TRBJ2-3
v_call: TRBV27
cdr3_aa: CASSLWARLATDTQYF
cdr3_nt: TGTGCCAGCAGTTTATGGGCGAGACTAGCGACAGATACGCAGTATTTT

d_call: TRBD1
cdr3_length: 17
clone_size: .
j_call: TRBJ1-3
v_call: TRBV7-2
cdr3_aa: CASSPSSGTGSGNTIYF
cdr3_nt: TGTGCCAGCAGCCCCTCCTCCGGGACAGGGTCTGGAAACACCATATATTTT

d_call: .
cdr3_length: 14
clone_size: .
j_call: TRBJ2-5
v_call: TRBV5-1
cdr3_aa: CASSPGQSLETQYF
cdr3_nt: TGCGCCAGCAGCCCAGGACAATCTTTGGAGACCCAGTACTTC

d_call: .
cdr3_length: 14
clone_size: .
j_call: TRBJ1-1
v_call: TRBV6-5
cdr3_aa: CASSYGGDGTEAFF
cdr3_nt: TGTGCCAGCAGTTACGGGGGGGATGGCACTGAAGCTTTCTTT

d_call: TRBD2
cdr3_length: 14
clone_size: .
j_call: TRBJ2-7
v_call: TRBV9
cdr3_aa: CASSALAILGEQYF
cdr3_nt: TGTGCCAGCAGCGCACTAGCGATTTTGGGCGAGCAGTACTTC

d_call: .
cdr3_length: 16
clone_size: .
j_call: TRBJ2-5
v_call: TRBV18
cdr3_aa: CASSLIETVYQETQYF
cdr3_nt: TGTGCCAGCTCACTAATCGAGACAGTATACCAAGAGACCCAGTACTTC

d_call: .
cdr3_length: 12
clone_size: .
j_call: TRBJ2-7
v_call: TRBV28
cdr3_aa: CASSTQGYEQYF
cdr3_nt: TGTGCCAGCAGTACCCAGGGGTACGAGCAGTACTTC

d_call: .
cdr3_length: 14
clone_size: .
j_call: TRBJ1-3
v_call: TRBV9
cdr3_aa: CASSVLSSGNTIYF
cdr3_nt: TGTGCCAGCAGCGTATTGAGCTCTGGAAACACCATATATTTT

d_call: TRBD2
cdr3_length: 16
clone_size: .
j_call: TRBJ2-7
v_call: TRBV28
cdr3_aa: CASSLGAGLAGSEQYF
cdr3_nt: TGTGCCAGCAGTTTAGGTGCGGGACTAGCGGGATCCGAGCAGTACTTC

d_call: TRBD1
cdr3_length: 13
clone_size: .
j_call: TRBJ1-2
v_call: TRBV5-4
cdr3_aa: CASSPDREYGYTF
cdr3_nt: TGTGCCAGCAGCCCGGACAGGGAATATGGCTACACCTTC

d_call: TRBD2
cdr3_length: 15
clone_size: .
j_call: TRBJ2-3
v_call: TRBV7-8
cdr3_aa: CASSSGREAGFTQYF
cdr3_nt: TGTGCCAGCAGCTCCGGTCGGGAGGCGGGTTTTACGCAGTATTTT

d_call: TRBD1
cdr3_length: 14
clone_size: .
j_call: TRBJ1-2
v_call: TRBV6-5
cdr3_aa: CASRPGQGGRGYTF
cdr3_nt: TGTGCCAGCAGGCCAGGACAGGGTGGAAGGGGCTACACCTTC

d_call: TRBD2
cdr3_length: 15
clone_size: .
j_call: TRBJ2-1
v_call: TRBV5-4
cdr3_aa: CASSSLAGVYNEQFF
cdr3_nt: TGTGCCAGCAGCTCTTTAGCGGGAGTCTACAATGAGCAGTTCTTC

d_call: .
cdr3_length: 15
clone_size: few
j_call: TRBJ2-7
v_call: TRBV27
cdr3_aa: CASSLRWAPTYEQYF
cdr3_nt: TGTGCCAGCAGTTTAAGATGGGCACCCACCTACGAGCAGTACTTC

d_call: .
cdr3_length: 12
clone_size: .
j_call: TRBJ2-5
v_call: TRBV24-1
cdr3_aa: CATSDLTGSQYF
cdr3_nt: TGTGCCACCAGTGATCTAACAGGGTCCCAGTACTTC

d_call: TRBD2
cdr3_length: 15
clone_size: .
j_call: TRBJ2-7
v_call: TRBV2
cdr3_aa: CASSFTSGGRYEQYF
cdr3_nt: TGTGCCAGCAGCTTCACTAGCGGGGGACGCTACGAGCAGTACTTC

d_call: TRBD1
cdr3_length: 14
clone_size: .
j_call: TRBJ2-5
v_call: TRBV3-1/TRBV3-2
cdr3_aa: CASSRPRGLATQYF
cdr3_nt: TGTGCCAGCAGCCGCCCCAGGGGGCTGGCGACCCAGTACTTC